The clone carrying this T cell receptor (beta chain) was seen just once. Its target is not known. With 6 bases clipped from V and 7 bases from J, the junction kept 8 bases outside the gene matches. CDR1 is LNHDA and CDR2 is SQIVND in the germline V gene (reference sequence). The CDR3 runs 15 residues. This sample was taken from a study of shared clonotypes between healthy human individuals. Study outcomes and limitations: Few donors restricted represented genetic and exposure-history diversity.

Data came from immunoSEQ multiplex PCR; TCRdb stores just in-frame clones and leaves some out. The repertoire holds approximately 1,000,000 clones, with around three quarters as singletons. J is TRBJ2-1 and V is TRBV19, with 11 bases aligning to TRBD2. Sequencing was performed on memory CD4+ T cells from PBMCs. Noted subset: CD45RA-negative fraction. The clonotype was recovered from a man between 18 and 29 years old in good health. Some clones in this sample may be carry-over from other donors' samples. CDR3 sequence (DNA): TGTGCCAGTAGAAAGCTAGCGGGAGGAGGAAATGAGCAGTTCTTC. It encodes CASRKLAGGGNEQFF.